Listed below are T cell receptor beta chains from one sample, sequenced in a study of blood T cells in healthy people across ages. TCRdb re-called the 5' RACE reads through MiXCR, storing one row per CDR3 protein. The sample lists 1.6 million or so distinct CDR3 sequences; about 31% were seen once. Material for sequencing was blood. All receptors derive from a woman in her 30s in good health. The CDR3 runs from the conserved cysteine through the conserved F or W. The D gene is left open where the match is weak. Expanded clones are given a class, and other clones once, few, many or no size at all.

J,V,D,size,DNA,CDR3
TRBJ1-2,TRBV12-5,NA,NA,TGTGCTAGTGGTTTGCCACTCTCGGGCTACACCTTC,CASGLPLSGYTF
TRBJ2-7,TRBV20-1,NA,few,TGCAGTGCTAGAGTGGTTGGGAGGGCCAGGGGCGAGCAGTACTTC,CSARVVGRARGEQYF
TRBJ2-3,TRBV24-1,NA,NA,TGTGCCACCAAAGGCGTTGGCACAGATACGCAGTATTTT,CATKGVGTDTQYF
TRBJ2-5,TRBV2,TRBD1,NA,TGTGCCAGCAGTGAGACAGGGGGCGTCGATGAGACCCAGTACTTC,CASSETGGVDETQYF
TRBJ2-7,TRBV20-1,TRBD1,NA,TGCAGTGCTAGAGTGAAGCGGACAGGGCTCTACGAGCAGTACTTC,CSARVKRTGLYEQYF
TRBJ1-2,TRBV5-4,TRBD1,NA,TGTGCCAGCAGGCAGGACAGGGGGATGAGGGGCTACACCTTC,CASRQDRGMRGYTF
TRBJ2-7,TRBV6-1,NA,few,TGTGCCAGCAGTGAATCTCTTTGGATGTATCGGATCGTCGAGCAGTACTTC,CASSESLWMYRIVEQYF
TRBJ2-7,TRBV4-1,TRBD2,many,TGCGCCAGCAGCCTGGGACTAGCGGGACCGTGGGGGCAGTACTTC,CASSLGLAGPWGQYF
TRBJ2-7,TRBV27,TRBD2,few,TGTGCCAGCCATGGGGGGGGTTGGGAGCAGTACTTC,CASHGGGWEQYF
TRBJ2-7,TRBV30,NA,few,TGTGCCTGGAATCCCGGGACATCCAACTCCGGGCAGTACTTC,CAWNPGTSNSGQYF
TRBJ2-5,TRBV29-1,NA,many,TGCAGCGCCCAGGGGGGAGATGAGACCCAGTACTTC,CSAQGGDETQYF
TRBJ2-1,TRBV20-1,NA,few,TGCAGTGCTAGAGATCACCATGAGCAGTTCTTC,CSARDHHEQFF
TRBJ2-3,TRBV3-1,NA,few,TGTGCCAGCAGCCAAGATTGGGAACGGGGCTATAGCACAGATACGCAGTATTTT,CASSQDWERGYSTDTQYF
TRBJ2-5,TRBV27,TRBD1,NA,TGTGCCAGCAGCCTGAGGGGGCTCTTAGCGGAGACCCAGTACTTC,CASSLRGLLAETQYF
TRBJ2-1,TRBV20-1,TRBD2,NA,TGCAGTGCTAGAGACAGGGGGGGACTAGCGGGAGGGCCATATCGGGATGAGCAGTTCTTC,CSARDRGGLAGGPYRDEQFF
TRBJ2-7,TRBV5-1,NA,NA,TGCGCCAGCAGCTTGGGAAGGGGAACCACCACCTATCTGCAGTACTTC,CASSLGRGTTTYLQYF
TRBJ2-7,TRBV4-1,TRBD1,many,TGCGCCAGCAGCCACGATAGGGTGTTGGGACAGGGGTACGAGCAGTACTTC,CASSHDRVLGQGYEQYF
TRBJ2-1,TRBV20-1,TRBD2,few,TGCAGTGCTAGGGGACTAGCGTCTCATAGCAAGCAGTTCTTC,CSARGLASHSKQFF
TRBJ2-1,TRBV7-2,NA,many,TGTGCCAGCCGATCGGCATCGAGCTCCTACAATGAGCAGTTCTTC,CASRSASSSYNEQFF
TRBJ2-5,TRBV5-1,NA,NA,TGCGCCGGCAGCTTGGGGGGTTGGGAGACCCAGTACTTC,CAGSLGGWETQYF
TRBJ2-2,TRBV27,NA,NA,TGTGCCAGCAGTCCGTACGGGCCCTCGGTCGGGGAGCTGTTTTTT,CASSPYGPSVGELFF
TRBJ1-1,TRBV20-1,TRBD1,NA,TGCAGTGCTAGACTTGGGACAGATCCAACTGAAGCTTTCTTT,CSARLGTDPTEAFF
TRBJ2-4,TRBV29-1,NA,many,TGCAGCGCGTACAGGGCCCTTGGGGACATTCAGTACTTC,CSAYRALGDIQYF
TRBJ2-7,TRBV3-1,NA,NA,TGTGCCAGCGGCCAAGACGGGGCCTACGGGCAGTACTTC,CASGQDGAYGQYF
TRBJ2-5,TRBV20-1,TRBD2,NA,TGCAGTGCTAGAAGAGCGGGAGGGTTAGAGACCCAGTACTTC,CSARRAGGLETQYF
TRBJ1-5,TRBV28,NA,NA,TGTGCCAGCGGGTTTAGGTTACGGACTAATCAGCCCCAGCATTTT,CASGFRLRTNQPQHF